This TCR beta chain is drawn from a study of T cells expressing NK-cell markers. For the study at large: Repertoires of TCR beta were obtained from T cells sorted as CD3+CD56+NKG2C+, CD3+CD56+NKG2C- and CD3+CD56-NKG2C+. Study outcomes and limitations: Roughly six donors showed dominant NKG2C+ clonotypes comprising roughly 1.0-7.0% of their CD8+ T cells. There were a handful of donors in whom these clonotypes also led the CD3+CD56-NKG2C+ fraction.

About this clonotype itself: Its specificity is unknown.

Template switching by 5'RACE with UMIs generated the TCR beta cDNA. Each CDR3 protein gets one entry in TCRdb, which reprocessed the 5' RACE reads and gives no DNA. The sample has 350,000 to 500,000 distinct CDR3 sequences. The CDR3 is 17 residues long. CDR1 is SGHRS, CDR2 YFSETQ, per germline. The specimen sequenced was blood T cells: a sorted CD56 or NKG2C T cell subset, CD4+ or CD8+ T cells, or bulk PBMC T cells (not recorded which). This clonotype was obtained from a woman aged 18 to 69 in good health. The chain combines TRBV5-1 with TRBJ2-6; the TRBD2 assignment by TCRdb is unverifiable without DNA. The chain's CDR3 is CASSFDSPLPGANVLTF.